This T cell receptor (beta chain) derives from a study of CD8+CD57+ T cells in acquired aplastic anemia. On this clonotype: The antigen is unknown.

Profiles of TCR beta VDJ and CDR3 were generated from a genomic DNA template. TCRdb redid the calling of the reads with MiXCR, one entry per CDR3 protein. The sample has 200,000 to 250,000 distinct CDR3 sequences, roughly 35% seen once. Findings and limits, study-wide: Common to patients and controls were 25 to 30 CD8+ CDR3 sequences.

Sequences were obtained from sorted CD4+, CD8+, or CD8+CD57+ T cells (not recorded which) from PBMCs. The clonotype was recovered from a human donor in good health, serving as a control.

The CDR3 nucleotides read TGCAGCGTTCAACAAGGACGGGGTGAAGCTTTCTTT. Amino acids: CSVQQGRGEAFF. This chain connects TRBV29-1 to TRBJ1-1; D remains unclear. The CDR3 is made up of 12 amino acids. With 5 bases removed from V and 7 bases from J, the gap between germline ends came to 14 bases. CDR1 and CDR2 from the germline V gene are SQVTM and ANQGSEA.